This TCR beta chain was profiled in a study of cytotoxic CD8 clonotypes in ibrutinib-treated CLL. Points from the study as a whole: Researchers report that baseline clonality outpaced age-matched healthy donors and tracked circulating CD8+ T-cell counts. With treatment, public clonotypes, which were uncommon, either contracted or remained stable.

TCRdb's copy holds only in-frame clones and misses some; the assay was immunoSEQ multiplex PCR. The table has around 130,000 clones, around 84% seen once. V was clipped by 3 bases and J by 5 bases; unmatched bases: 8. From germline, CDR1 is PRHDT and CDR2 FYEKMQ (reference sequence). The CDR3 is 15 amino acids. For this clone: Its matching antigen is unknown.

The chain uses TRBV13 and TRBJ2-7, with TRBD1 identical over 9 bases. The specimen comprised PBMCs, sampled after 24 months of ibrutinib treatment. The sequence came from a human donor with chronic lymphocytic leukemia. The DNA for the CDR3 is TGTGCCAGCAGCTTTCTTACAGGGGGCCGGGACGAGCAGTACTTC. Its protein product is CASSFLTGGRDEQYF.